The clone carrying this TCR beta chain was picked up a small number of times. The repertoire was sequenced with immunoSEQ multiplex PCR; TCRdb's copy has only in-frame clones and lacks some. The table includes over 200,000 clones, 75% to 85% detected once. CDR3 length equals 15 residues. Germline lookup yields CDR1 MGHRA and CDR2 YSYEKL. V was pared by 0 bases and J by 2 bases, with 11 bases between. This entry comes from a study of blood T cell repertoires in COVID-19. Overall study: Italy, Spain and the United States were the sources of the convalescent and acute COVID-19 samples.

Seattle's enrolled individuals joined amid active infection and were then monitored longitudinally. This clonotype was obtained from a woman under 40 with COVID-19, enrolled during active disease. V and J are TRBV4-1 and TRBJ2-7; D may be TRBD1 (6 bases). The specimen sequenced was peripheral blood. The CDR3 DNA reads as TGCGCCAGCAGCCAAGAGAGAGACAGGCCCTACGAGCAGTACTTC. Protein sequence: CASSQERDRPYEQYF.